What follows is one TCR beta chain and its context. This CDR3 has 17 residues. Germline CDR1 is MGHDK and CDR2 is SYGVNS. V was clipped by 3 bases and J by 2 bases; unmatched bases: 4. The data are from a study of blood T cell repertoires in COVID-19. Sequenced by immunoSEQ multiplex PCR; TCRdb stores in-frame clones only, minus some. The table records about 180,000 clones, around 88% of them present only once. The J gene is TRBJ2-2, the V gene TRBV25-1; 12 bases map to TRBD2. This receptor was obtained from a woman between 25 and 40 years old with acute or convalescent COVID-19. Sequenced sample: peripheral blood. The CDR3, as DNA: TGTGCCAGCAGTGAGCCTAGCGGGAGGGCAAACACCGGGGAGCTGTTTTTT. It encodes CASSEPSGRANTGELFF.